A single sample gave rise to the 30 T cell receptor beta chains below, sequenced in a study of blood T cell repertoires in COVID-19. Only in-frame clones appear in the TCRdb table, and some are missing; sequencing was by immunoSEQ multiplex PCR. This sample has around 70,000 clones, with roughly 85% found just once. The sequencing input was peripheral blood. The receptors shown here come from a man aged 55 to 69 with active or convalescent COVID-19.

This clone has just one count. The CDR3 loop is CASSRSGASTNEKLFF. CDR3 nucleotides: TGTGCCAGCAGTAGAAGCGGGGCGTCTACTAATGAAAAACTGTTTTTT. This rearrangement joins TRBV28 to TRBJ1-4, with D possibly being TRBD1 (5 bases). Deletions cut 5 bases from V and 2 bases from J, with 15 bases between. The CDR3 consists of 16 residues. Germline V gene lookup returns CDR1 MDHEN and CDR2 SYDVKM.

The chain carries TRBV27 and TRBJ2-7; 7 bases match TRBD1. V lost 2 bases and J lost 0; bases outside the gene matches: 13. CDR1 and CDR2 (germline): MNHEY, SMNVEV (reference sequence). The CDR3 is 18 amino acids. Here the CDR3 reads CASSLQYTGTAYSYEQYF. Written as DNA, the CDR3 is TGTGCCAGCAGTTTACAATATACCGGGACAGCGTACTCCTACGAGCAGTACTTC.

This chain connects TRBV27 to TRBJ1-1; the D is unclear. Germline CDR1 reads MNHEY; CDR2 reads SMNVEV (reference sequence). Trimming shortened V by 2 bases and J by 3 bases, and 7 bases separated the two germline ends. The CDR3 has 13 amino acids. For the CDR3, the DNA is TGTGCCAGCAGTTTAAGGCGGTACACTGAAGCTTTCTTT. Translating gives CASSLRRYTEAFF.

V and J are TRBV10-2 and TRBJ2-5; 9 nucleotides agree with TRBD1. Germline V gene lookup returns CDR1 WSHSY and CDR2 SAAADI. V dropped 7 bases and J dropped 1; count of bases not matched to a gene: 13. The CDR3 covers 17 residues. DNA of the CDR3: TGCGCCAGCAAAGAATATCCGGGACAGGGAGTCCAAGAGACCCAGTACTTC. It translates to CASKEYPGQGVQETQYF.

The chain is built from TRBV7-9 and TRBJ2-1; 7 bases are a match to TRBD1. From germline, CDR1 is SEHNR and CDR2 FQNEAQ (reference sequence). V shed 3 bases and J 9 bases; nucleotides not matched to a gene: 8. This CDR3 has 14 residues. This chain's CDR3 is CASSLRTGEREQFF. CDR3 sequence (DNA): TGTGCCAGCAGCTTGAGAACAGGGGAGCGTGAGCAGTTCTTC.

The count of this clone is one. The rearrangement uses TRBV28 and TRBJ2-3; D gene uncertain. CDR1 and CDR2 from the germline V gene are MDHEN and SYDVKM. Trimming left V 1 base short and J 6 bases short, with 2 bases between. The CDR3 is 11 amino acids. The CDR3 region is CASSLSDTQYF. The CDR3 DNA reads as TGTGCCAGCAGTTTATCTGATACGCAGTATTTT.

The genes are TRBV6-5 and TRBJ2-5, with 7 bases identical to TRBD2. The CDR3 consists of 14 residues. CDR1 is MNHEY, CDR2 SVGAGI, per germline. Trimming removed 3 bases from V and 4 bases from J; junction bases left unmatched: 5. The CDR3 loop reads CASSYEASGETQYF. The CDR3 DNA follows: TGTGCCAGCAGTTATGAGGCTAGCGGAGAGACCCAGTACTTC.

In DNA form, the CDR3 reads TGTGCCAGCACGGACAGTTATAGCAATCAGCCCCAGCATTTT. It encodes CASTDSYSNQPQHF. The chain recombines TRBV6-5 with TRBJ1-5, with D possibly matching TRBD1 (6 bases). The CDR3 has 14 amino acids. Trimming left V 7 bases short and J 0 bases short, with 10 bases between. Germline-derived CDR1 and CDR2 are MNHEY and SVGAGI.

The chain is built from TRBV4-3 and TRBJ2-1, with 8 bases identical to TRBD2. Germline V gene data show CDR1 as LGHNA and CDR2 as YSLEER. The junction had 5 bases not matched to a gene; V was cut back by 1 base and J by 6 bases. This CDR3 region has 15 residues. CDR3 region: CASSQAGGLRNEQFF. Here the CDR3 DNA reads TGCGCCAGCAGCCAAGCGGGGGGGCTTCGCAATGAGCAGTTCTTC.

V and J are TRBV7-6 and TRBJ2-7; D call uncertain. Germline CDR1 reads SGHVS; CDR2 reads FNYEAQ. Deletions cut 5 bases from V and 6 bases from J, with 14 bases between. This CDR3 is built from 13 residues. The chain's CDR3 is CASSPWAGSEQYF. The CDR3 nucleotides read TGTGCCAGCAGCCCGTGGGCCGGTAGCGAGCAGTACTTC.

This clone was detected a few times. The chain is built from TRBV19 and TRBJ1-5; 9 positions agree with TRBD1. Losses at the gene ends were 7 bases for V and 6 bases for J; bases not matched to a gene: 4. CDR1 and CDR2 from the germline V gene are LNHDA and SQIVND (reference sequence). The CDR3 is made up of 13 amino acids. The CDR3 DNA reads TGTGCCAGTAAACAGGGGGCGCGTCAGCCCCAGCATTTT. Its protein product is CASKQGARQPQHF.

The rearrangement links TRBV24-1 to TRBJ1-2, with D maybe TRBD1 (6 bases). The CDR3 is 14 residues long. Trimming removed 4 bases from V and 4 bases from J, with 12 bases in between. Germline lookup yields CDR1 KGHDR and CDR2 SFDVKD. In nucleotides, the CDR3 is TGTGCCACCAGTGACAGCAGGGGAAGCTATGGCTACACCTTC. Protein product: CATSDSRGSYGYTF.

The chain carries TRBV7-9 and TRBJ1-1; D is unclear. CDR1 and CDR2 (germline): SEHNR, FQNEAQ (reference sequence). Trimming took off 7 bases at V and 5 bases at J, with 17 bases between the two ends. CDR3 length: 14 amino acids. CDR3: CASTSRAVGTEAFF. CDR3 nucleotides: TGTGCCAGCACCTCACGCGCCGTCGGGACTGAAGCTTTCTTT. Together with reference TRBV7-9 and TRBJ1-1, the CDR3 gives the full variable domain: DTGVSQNPRHKITKRGQNVTFRCDPISEHNRLYWYRQTLGQGPEFLTYFQNEAQLEKSRLLSDRFSAERPKGSFSTLEIQRTEQGDSAMYLCASTSRAVGTEAFFGQGTRLTVV.

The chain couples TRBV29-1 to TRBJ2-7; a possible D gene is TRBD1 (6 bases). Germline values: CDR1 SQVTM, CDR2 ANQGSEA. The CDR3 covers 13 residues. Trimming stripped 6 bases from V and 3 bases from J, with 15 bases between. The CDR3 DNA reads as TGCAGCGTGACGGGACAAGGCCTCTACGAGCAGTACTTC. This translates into CSVTGQGLYEQYF.

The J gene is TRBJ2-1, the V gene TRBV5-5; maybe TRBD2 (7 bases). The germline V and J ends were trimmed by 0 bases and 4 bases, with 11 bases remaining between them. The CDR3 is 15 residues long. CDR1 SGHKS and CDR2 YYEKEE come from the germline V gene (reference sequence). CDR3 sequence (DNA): TGTGCCAGCAGCTTGGACGGGGGGCCGTACAATGAGCAGTTCTTC. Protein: CASSLDGGPYNEQFF.

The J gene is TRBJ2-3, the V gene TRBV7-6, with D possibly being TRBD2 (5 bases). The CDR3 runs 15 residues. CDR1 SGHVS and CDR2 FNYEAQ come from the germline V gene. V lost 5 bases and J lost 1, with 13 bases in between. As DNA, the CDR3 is TGTGCCAGCAGCCTATCGGACTTCCGCACAGATACGCAGTATTTT. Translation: CASSLSDFRTDTQYF.

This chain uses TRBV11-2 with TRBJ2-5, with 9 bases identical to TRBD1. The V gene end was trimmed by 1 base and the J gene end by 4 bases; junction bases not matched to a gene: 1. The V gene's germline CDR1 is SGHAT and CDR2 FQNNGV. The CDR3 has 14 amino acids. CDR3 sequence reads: CASSLGGQGETQYF. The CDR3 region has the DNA TGTGCCAGCAGCTTAGGGGGACAGGGAGAGACCCAGTACTTC.

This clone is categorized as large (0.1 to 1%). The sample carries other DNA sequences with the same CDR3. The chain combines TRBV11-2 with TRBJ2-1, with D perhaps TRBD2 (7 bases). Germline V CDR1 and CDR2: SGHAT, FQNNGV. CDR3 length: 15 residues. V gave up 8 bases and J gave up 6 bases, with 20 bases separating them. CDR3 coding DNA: TGTGCCAGCCGAGGGGGGGGCAGGGGAGGCAATGAGCAGTTCTTC. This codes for CASRGGGRGGNEQFF.

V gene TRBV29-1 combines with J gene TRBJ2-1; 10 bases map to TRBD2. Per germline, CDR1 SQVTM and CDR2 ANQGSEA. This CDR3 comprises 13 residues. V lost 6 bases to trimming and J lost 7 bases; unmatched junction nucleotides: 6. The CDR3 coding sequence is TGCAGCGTCTCACTAGCGGGGCAAAATGAGCAGTTCTTC. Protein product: CSVSLAGQNEQFF.

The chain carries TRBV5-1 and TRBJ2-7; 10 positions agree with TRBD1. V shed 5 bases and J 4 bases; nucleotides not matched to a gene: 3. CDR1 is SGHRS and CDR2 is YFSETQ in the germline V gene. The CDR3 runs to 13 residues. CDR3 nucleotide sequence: TGCGCCAGCAGGGGGGACAGGGGATACGAGCAGTACTTC. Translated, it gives CASRGDRGYEQYF.

The DNA for the CDR3 is TGCGCCAGCAGCCAAGGACTAGCCTCCGAGACCCAGTACTTC. This encodes CASSQGLASETQYF. The chain carries TRBV5-1 and TRBJ2-5; 8 bases match TRBD2. The CDR3 is 14 residues long. The V segment lost 4 bases and the J segment 5 bases; nucleotides outside the gene matches: 7. Per germline, CDR1 SGHRS and CDR2 YFSETQ.

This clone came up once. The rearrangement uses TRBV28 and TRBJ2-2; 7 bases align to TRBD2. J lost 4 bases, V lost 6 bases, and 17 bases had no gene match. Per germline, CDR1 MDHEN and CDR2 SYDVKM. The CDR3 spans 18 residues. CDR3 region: CASRGVGRGAIVTGELFF. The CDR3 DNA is TGTGCCAGCAGAGGTGTGGGGAGGGGCGCGATAGTCACCGGGGAGCTGTTTTTT.

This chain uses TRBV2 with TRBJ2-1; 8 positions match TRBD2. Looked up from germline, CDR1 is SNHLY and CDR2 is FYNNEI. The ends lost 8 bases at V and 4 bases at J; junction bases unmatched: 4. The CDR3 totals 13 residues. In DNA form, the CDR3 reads TGTGCCAGCTGCCTAGCGGGTTACAATGAGCAGTTCTTC. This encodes CASCLAGYNEQFF.

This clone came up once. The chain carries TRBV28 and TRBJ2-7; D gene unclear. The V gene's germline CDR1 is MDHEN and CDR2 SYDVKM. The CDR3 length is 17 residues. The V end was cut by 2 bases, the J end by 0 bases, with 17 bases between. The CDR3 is CASSLNPGMANSYEQYF. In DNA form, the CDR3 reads TGTGCCAGCAGTTTAAATCCAGGAATGGCGAACTCCTACGAGCAGTACTTC.

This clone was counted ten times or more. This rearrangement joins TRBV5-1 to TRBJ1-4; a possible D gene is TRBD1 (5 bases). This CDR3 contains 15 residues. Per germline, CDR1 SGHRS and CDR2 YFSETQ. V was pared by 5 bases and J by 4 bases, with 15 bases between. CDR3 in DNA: TGCGCCAGCAGAAAAAACGCGGGGGATAATGAAAAACTGTTTTTT. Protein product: CASRKNAGDNEKLFF.

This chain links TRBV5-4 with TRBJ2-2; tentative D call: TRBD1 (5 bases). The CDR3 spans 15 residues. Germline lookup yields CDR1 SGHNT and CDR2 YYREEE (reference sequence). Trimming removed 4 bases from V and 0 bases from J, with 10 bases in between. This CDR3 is CASSRQPTNTGELFF. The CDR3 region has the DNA TGTGCCAGCAGCCGACAGCCCACGAACACCGGGGAGCTGTTTTTT.

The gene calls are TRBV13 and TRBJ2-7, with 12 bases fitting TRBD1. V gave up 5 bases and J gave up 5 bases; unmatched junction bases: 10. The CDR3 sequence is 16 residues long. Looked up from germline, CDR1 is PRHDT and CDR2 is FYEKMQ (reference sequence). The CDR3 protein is CASSGTGTGGRNEQYF. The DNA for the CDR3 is TGTGCCAGCAGCGGGACGGGGACAGGGGGCAGGAACGAGCAGTACTTC.

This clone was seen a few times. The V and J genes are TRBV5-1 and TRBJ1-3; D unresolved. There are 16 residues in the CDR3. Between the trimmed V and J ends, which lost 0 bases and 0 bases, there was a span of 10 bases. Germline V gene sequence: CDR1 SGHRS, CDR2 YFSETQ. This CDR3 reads CASSLEFLSSGNTIYF. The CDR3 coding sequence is TGCGCCAGCAGCTTGGAATTCCTATCCTCTGGAAACACCATATATTTT.

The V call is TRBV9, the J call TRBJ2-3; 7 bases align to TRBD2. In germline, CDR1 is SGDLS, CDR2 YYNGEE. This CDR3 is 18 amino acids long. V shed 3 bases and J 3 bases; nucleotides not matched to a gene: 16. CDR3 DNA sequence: TGTGCCAGCAGCGACCCCCTTTTTGGGCGGGGGATAACAGATACGCAGTATTTT. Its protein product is CASSDPLFGRGITDTQYF.

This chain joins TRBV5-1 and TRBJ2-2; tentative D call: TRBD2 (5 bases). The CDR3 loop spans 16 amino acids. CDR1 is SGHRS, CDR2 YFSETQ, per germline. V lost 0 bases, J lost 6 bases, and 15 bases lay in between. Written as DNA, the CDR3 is TGCGCCAGCAGCTTGGAGCTGGGGATGAGGGCCGGGGAGCTGTTTTTT. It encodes CASSLELGMRAGELFF.